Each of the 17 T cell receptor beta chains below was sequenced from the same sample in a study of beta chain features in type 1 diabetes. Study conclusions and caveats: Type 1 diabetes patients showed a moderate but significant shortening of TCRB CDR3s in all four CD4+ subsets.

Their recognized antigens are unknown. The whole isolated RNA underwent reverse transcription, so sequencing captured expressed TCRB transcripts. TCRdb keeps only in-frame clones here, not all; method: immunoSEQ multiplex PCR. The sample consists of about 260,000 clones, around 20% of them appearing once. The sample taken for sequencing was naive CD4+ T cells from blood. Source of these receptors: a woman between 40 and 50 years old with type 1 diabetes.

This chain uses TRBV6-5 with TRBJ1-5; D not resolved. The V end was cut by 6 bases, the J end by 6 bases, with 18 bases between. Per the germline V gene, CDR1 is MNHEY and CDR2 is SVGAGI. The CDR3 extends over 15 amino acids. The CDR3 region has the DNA TGTGCCAGCAGGCCCGGTGGGCTAGGGAGTCAGCCCCAGCATTTT. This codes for CASRPGGLGSQPQHF.

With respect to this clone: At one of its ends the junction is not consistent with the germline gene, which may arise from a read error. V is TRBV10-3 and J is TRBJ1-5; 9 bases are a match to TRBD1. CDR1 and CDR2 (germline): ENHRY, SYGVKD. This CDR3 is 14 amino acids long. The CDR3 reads CAISGTGGNQPQHF. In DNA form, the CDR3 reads TGTGCCATCAGTGGTACAGGGGGCAACCAGCCCCAGCATTTT.

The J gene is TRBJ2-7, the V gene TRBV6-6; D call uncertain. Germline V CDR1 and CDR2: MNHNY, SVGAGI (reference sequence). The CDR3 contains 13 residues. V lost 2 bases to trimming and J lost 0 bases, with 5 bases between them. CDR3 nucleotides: TGTGCCAGCAGTTACAGCAACTCCTACGAGCAGTACTTC. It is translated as CASSYSNSYEQYF.

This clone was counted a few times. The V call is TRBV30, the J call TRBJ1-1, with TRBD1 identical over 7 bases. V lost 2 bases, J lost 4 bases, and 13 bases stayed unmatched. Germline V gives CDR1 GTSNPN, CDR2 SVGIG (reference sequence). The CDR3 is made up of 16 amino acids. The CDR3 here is CAWSPLGQGESTEAFF. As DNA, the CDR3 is TGTGCCTGGAGTCCCCTGGGGCAGGGGGAGTCCACTGAAGCTTTCTTT. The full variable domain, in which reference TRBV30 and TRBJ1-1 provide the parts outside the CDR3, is SQTIHQWPATLVQPVGSPLSLECTVEGTSNPNLYWYRQAAGRGLQLLFYSVGIGQISSEVPQNLSASRPQDRQFILSSKKLLLSDSGFYLCAWSPLGQGESTEAFFGQGTRLTVV.

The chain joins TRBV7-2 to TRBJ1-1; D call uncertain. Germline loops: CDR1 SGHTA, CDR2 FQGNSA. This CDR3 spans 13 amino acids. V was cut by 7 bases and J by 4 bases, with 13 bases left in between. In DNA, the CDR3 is TGTGCCAGCACCAGTAATGAGGGCACTGAAGCTTTCTTT. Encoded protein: CASTSNEGTEAFF.

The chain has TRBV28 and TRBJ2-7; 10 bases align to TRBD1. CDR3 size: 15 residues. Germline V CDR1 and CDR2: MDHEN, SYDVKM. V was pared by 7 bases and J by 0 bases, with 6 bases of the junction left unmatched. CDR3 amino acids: CASTGDRGSSYEQYF. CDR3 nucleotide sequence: TGTGCCAGCACCGGGGACAGGGGAAGCTCCTACGAGCAGTACTTC.

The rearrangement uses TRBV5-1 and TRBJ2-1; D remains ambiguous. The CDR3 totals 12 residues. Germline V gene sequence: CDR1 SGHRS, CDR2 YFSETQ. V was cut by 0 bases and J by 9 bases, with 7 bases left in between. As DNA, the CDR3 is TGCGCCAGCAGCTTGGCGGGTCTTGAGCAGTTCTTC. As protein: CASSLAGLEQFF.

For the CDR3, the DNA is TGCAGCGGTTCTAGCGGACTAAGCTCCTACAATGAGCAGTTCTTC. Translating it yields CSGSSGLSSYNEQFF. V is TRBV29-1 and J is TRBJ2-1, with 7 bases fitting TRBD2. CDR3 length: 15 amino acids. Trimming took 7 bases from V and 0 from J; bases not matched to a gene: 9. CDR1 is SQVTM, CDR2 ANQGSEA, per germline.

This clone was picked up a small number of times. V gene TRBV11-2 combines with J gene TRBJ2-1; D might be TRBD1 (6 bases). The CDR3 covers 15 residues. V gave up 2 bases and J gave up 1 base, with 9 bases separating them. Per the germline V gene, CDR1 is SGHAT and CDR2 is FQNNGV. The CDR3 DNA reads TGTGCCAGCAGCTTAAGGACAGCTTCCTACAATGAGCAGTTCTTC. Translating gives CASSLRTASYNEQFF.

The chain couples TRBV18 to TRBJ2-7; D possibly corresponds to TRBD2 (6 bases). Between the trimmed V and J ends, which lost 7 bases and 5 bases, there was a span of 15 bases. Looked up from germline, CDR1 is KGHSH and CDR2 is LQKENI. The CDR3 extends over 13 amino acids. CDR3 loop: CASLKTGRNEQYF. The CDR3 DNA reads TGTGCCAGCTTAAAAACCGGGAGAAACGAGCAGTACTTC.

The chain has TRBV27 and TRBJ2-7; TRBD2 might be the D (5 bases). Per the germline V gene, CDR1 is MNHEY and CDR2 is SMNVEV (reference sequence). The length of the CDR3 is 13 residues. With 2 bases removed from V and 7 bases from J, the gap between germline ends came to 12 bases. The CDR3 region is CASSLSSTGEQYF. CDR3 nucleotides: TGTGCCAGCAGTTTAAGCTCGACGGGAGAGCAGTACTTC.

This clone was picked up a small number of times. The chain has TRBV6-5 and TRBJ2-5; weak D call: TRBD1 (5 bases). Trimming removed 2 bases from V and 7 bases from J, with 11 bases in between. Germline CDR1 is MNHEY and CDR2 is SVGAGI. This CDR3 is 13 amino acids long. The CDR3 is CASSYEVQGTQYF. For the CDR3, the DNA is TGTGCCAGCAGTTACGAGGTCCAGGGGACCCAGTACTTC.

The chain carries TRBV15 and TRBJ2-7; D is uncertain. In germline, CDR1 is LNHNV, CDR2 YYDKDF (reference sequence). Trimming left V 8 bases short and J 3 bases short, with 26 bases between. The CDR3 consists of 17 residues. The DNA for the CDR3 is TGTGCCACCCTTAGGAACCCCGTAGCCTCCCGATACTACGAGCAGTACTTC. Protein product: CATLRNPVASRYYEQYF.

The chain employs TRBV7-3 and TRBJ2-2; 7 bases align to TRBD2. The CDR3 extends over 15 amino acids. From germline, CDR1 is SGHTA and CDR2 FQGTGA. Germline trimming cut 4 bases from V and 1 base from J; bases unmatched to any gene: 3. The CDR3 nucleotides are TGTGCCAGCAGCTCGGAGCGGGAGAACACCGGGGAGCTGTTTTTT. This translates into CASSSERENTGELFF.

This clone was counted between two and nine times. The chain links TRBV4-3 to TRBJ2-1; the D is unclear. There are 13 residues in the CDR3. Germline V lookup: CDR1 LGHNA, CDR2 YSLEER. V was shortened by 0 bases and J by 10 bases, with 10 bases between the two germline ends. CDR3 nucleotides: TGCGCCAGCAGCCAAGACCTCTCTGGCGAGCAGTTCTTC. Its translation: CASSQDLSGEQFF.

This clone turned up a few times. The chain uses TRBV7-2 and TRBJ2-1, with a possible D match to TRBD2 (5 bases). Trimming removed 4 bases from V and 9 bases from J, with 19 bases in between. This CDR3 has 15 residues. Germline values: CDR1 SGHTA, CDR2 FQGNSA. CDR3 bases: TGTGCCAGCAGCTCCCGAGAGGGCCGGTCGGGTGAGCAGTTCTTC. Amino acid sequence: CASSSREGRSGEQFF.

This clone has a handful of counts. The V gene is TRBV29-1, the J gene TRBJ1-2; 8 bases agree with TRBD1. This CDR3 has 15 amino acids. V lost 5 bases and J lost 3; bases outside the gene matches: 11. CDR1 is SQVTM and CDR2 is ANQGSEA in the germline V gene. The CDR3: CSVQRDRTSYYGYTF. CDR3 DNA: TGCAGCGTTCAAAGGGACAGGACCTCCTACTATGGCTACACCTTC. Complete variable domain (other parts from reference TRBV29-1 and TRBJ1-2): SAVISQKPSRDICQRGTSLTIQCQVDSQVTMMFWYRQQPGQSLTLIATANQGSEATYESGFVIDKFPISRPNLTFSTLTVSNMSPEDSSIYLCSVQRDRTSYYGYTFGSGTRLTVV.